This TCR beta chain was sequenced in a study of blood T cell repertoires in COVID-19. Study at large: Whether acute or convalescent, the COVID-19 samples came from the United States, Italy and Spain. T cells, B-cell-depleted T cells, or PBMCs supplied cDNA or gDNA.

This CDR3 is 14 amino acids long. Looked up from germline, CDR1 is KGHSH and CDR2 is LQKENI. V was shortened by 1 base and J by 0 bases, with 6 bases between the two germline ends. Study processing details: Reference gene primer amplification yielded estimated nucleated cell counts. The assay was immunoSEQ multiplex PCR, and TCRdb's table has in-frame clones only and misses some. That table is the source of V, J and clone size, and D and trimming were worked out from the DNA. The table lists more than 90,000 clones, about 90% of them singletons. The J gene is TRBJ1-1, the V gene TRBV18; D gene ambiguous. The sequenced material came from peripheral blood. The sequence came from a man in his fifties with acute or convalescent COVID-19. This CDR3 is CASSPQEMNTEAFF. The CDR3, as DNA: TGTGCCAGCTCACCACAGGAGATGAACACTGAAGCTTTCTTT.